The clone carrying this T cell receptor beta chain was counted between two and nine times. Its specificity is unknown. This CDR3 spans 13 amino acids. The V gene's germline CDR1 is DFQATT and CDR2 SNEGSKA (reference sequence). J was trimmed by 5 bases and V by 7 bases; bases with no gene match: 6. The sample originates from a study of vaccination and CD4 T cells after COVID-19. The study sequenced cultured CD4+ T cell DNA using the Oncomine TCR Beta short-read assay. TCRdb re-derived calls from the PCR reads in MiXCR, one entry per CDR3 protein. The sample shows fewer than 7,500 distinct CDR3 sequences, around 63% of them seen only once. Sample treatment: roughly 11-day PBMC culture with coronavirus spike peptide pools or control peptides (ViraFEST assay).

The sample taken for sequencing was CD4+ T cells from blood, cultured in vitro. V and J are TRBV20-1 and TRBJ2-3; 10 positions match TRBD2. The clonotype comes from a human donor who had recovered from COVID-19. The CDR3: CSVPLAGRDTQYF. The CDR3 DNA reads TGCAGTGTCCCACTAGCGGGAAGAGATACGCAGTATTTT.